The entry below describes one T cell receptor beta chain. The source of the sample is a study of blood T cell repertoires in COVID-19. TCRdb's table, derived via immunoSEQ multiplex PCR, lists solely in-frame clones and lacks some. The sample lists approximately 250,000 clones, 83% occurring once. Sequencing input: peripheral blood. The TCR originated in a human donor in a cohort sampled during active COVID-19.

Here the CDR3 reads CASSAPLAGNIQYF. The CDR3 DNA follows: TGTGCCAGCAGTGCGCCCCTAGCGGGAAACATTCAGTACTTC. The chain employs TRBV2 and TRBJ2-4; 8 bases line up with TRBD2. This CDR3 contains 14 residues. V trimming: 4 bases; J trimming: 6 bases; junction bases outside the gene matches: 5. Germline CDR1 reads SNHLY; CDR2 reads FYNNEI.